Each of the 32 T cell receptor beta chains below was sequenced from the same sample in a study of cytomegalovirus exposure and HLA in healthy donors. The PCR used 60 Vbeta and 13 Jbeta primers. Repertoires were generated with immunoSEQ multiplex PCR, while TCRdb's copy carries only in-frame clones and drops some. The sample consists of 250,000 to 350,000 clones, roughly 88% of them appearing once. The sample taken for sequencing was PBMCs. The receptor source for this set is a man in his forties in good health and CMV-seropositive.

This clone was found a few times. V gene TRBV6-6 combines with J gene TRBJ2-5; 7 nucleotides agree with TRBD1. The CDR3 sequence is 15 residues long. V shed 5 bases, J shed 1 base, and the junction held 7 bases outside the gene matches. Germline lookup yields CDR1 MNHNY and CDR2 SVGAGI (reference sequence). The CDR3 nucleotides read TGTGCCAGCAGTCCCCGGGACAGCTTCCAAGAGACCCAGTACTTC. Amino acids: CASSPRDSFQETQYF.

The V and J genes are TRBV12-5 and TRBJ1-1, with D hard to call. CDR1 and CDR2 (germline): LGHNT, FRNRAP. There are 15 residues in the CDR3. V lost 2 bases and J 2 bases, leaving 12 bases between the germline ends. The CDR3 is CASGLSFTENTEAFF. The CDR3 coding sequence is TGTGCTAGTGGTTTGTCATTTACAGAAAACACTGAAGCTTTCTTT.

CDR3 bases: TGTGCCATCAGTGAGAGGGTAGCGGGAGCAGATACGCAGTATTTT. Protein sequence: CAISERVAGADTQYF. The chain links TRBV10-3 to TRBJ2-3; 9 bases line up with TRBD2. Germline-derived CDR1 and CDR2 are ENHRY and SYGVKD. This CDR3 contains 15 residues. V was clipped by 2 bases and J by 4 bases; unmatched bases: 4.

This rearrangement joins TRBV2 to TRBJ2-7, with 9 bases matching TRBD1. Germline CDR1 is SNHLY and CDR2 is FYNNEI. V lost 7 bases to trimming and J lost 4 bases; unmatched junction nucleotides: 5. The CDR3 is made up of 13 amino acids. The CDR3 region is CASTGQGNYEQYF. CDR3 nucleotide sequence: TGTGCCAGCACAGGACAGGGGAATTACGAGCAGTACTTC.

The chain couples TRBV5-4 to TRBJ2-3, with TRBD2 identical over 13 bases. Trimming removed 2 bases from V and 4 bases from J; junction bases left unmatched: 4. This CDR3 is 16 amino acids long. Germline CDR1 and CDR2: SGHNT and YYREEE (reference sequence). CDR3 sequence (DNA): TGTGCCAGCAGCTTCGGACTAGCGGGAGCAGCAGATACGCAGTATTTT. This sequence encodes CASSFGLAGAADTQYF.

The chain carries TRBV27 and TRBJ2-7; D uncertain. Germline CDR1 is MNHEY and CDR2 is SMNVEV (reference sequence). Trimming pared 0 bases from V and 2 bases from J, leaving 5 bases between. This CDR3 has 13 residues. In DNA form, the CDR3 reads TGTGCCAGCAGTTTATCTGCGACCTACGAGCAGTACTTC. Translated, it gives CASSLSATYEQYF.

The genes are TRBV6-1 and TRBJ2-1, with D perhaps TRBD1 (5 bases). The CDR3 is 15 residues long. Trimming cost V 7 bases and J 0 bases, with 13 bases left between them. CDR1 is MNHNS, CDR2 SASEGT, per germline. The DNA of the CDR3 is TGTGCCAGCACATCGACAGCCAGCTCCTACAATGAGCAGTTCTTC. It codes for CASTSTASSYNEQFF.

This rearrangement joins TRBV29-1 to TRBJ2-3; D is possibly TRBD2 (5 bases). The CDR3 consists of 13 residues. Germline-derived CDR1 and CDR2 are SQVTM and ANQGSEA. Trimming removed 3 bases from V and 5 bases from J, with 12 bases in between. CDR3 bases: TGCAGCGTTGACGGGGTTCAACGAGATACGCAGTATTTT. This translates into CSVDGVQRDTQYF.

The CDR3 region has the DNA TGCGCCAGCAGCCAAGAGACTAGTTCAAGCTCCTACAATGAGCAGTTCTTC. Translating gives CASSQETSSSSYNEQFF. This rearrangement joins TRBV5-1 to TRBJ2-1; possible D gene TRBD2, 6 bases. The germline V and J ends were trimmed by 4 bases and 0 bases, with 17 bases remaining between them. Germline-derived CDR1 and CDR2 are SGHRS and YFSETQ. The CDR3 totals 17 residues.

This clone has just a few counts. The genes are TRBV7-6 and TRBJ1-1; 7 bases agree with TRBD1. V lost 3 bases to trimming and J lost 0 bases; unmatched junction nucleotides: 16. The CDR3 consists of 19 residues. The germline gives CDR1 SGHVS, CDR2 FNYEAQ. This CDR3 is CASSLGTQGSQLMNTEAFF. The CDR3 DNA follows: TGTGCCAGCAGCTTGGGTACACAGGGGTCTCAACTAATGAACACTGAAGCTTTCTTT.

A few counts support this clone. The chain recombines TRBV4-1 with TRBJ1-1; 8 bases agree with TRBD1. Trimming took 1 base from V and 7 from J; bases not matched to a gene: 2. Germline CDR1 is MGHRA and CDR2 is YSYEKL. The CDR3 is made up of 13 amino acids. In nucleotides, the CDR3 is TGCGCCAGCAGCCAAGCGGGACAGGATGAAGCTTTCTTT. Protein sequence: CASSQAGQDEAFF.

The rearrangement joins TRBV25-1 to TRBJ2-1; D remains unclear. V lost 6 bases to trimming and J lost 4 bases, with 10 bases between them. Germline CDR1 is MGHDK and CDR2 is SYGVNS. The CDR3 length is 13 residues. The CDR3 nucleotides are TGTGCCAGCAGGAGCGCGTCATACAATGAGCAGTTCTTC. Its translation is CASRSASYNEQFF.

This chain links TRBV6-5 with TRBJ1-2, with D perhaps TRBD1 (5 bases). CDR3 length: 13 amino acids. Germline V gene sequence: CDR1 MNHEY, CDR2 SVGAGI. The germline V and J ends were trimmed by 6 bases and 5 bases, with 13 bases remaining between them. CDR3 in DNA: TGTGCCAGCAGAGCAGGGTTGCGGTATGGCTACACCTTC. Amino acids: CASRAGLRYGYTF.

The chain recombines TRBV19 with TRBJ1-1, with TRBD1 matching over 8 bases. Germline trimming cut 5 bases from V and 6 bases from J; bases unmatched to any gene: 11. Germline V gene lookup returns CDR1 LNHDA and CDR2 SQIVND (reference sequence). The CDR3 consists of 15 residues. The chain's CDR3 is CASSPNPGGASEAFF. CDR3 bases: TGTGCCAGTAGTCCTAATCCAGGGGGCGCCTCTGAAGCTTTCTTT.

The table lists this clone with a count of one. The CDR3 sequence: CASSPGTGGLNEQFF. The CDR3, as DNA: TGTGCCAGCAGTCCCGGGACAGGGGGTCTCAATGAGCAGTTCTTC. V gene TRBV6-5 combines with J gene TRBJ2-1, with 11 bases lining up with TRBD1. This CDR3 has 15 amino acids. The germline V gene encodes CDR1 MNHEY and CDR2 SVGAGI. V trimming: 5 bases; J trimming: 6 bases; junction bases outside the gene matches: 6.

J is TRBJ2-3 and V is TRBV4-2; TRBD2 is a possible D gene (5 bases). This CDR3 comprises 17 residues. V was cut by 1 base and J by 0 bases, with 14 bases left in between. CDR1 and CDR2 (germline): LGHNA, YNFKEQ. The CDR3 loop is CASSQVGATTSTDTQYF. The DNA for the CDR3 is TGTGCCAGCAGCCAAGTGGGAGCGACTACTAGCACAGATACGCAGTATTTT.

The J gene is TRBJ2-1, the V gene TRBV28; D unclear. Trimming removed 1 base from V and 0 bases from J, with 16 bases in between. The CDR3 covers 18 residues. Germline V gives CDR1 MDHEN, CDR2 SYDVKM. The CDR3: CASSLSPHRGSSYNEQFF. The CDR3 region has the DNA TGTGCCAGCAGTTTATCCCCGCACCGTGGTAGCTCCTACAATGAGCAGTTCTTC. The full variable domain, in which reference TRBV28 and TRBJ2-1 provide the parts outside the CDR3, is DVKVTQSSRYLVKRTGEKVFLECVQDMDHENMFWYRQDPGLGLRLIYFSYDVKMKEKGDIPEGYSVSREKKERFSLILESASTNQTSMYLCASSLSPHRGSSYNEQFFGPGTRLTVL.

The chain joins TRBV6-5 to TRBJ2-2; D may be TRBD2 (7 bases). Germline CDR1 is MNHEY and CDR2 is SVGAGI. V gave up 0 bases and J gave up 6 bases, with 14 bases separating them. CDR3 length: 16 residues. This CDR3 is CASSYSTGGYAGELFF. In DNA form, the CDR3 reads TGTGCCAGCAGTTACTCGACGGGGGGCTATGCCGGGGAGCTGTTTTTT.

CDR3 sequence reads: CASGGMIYNEQFF. CDR3 bases: TGTGCCAGCGGGGGGATGATTTACAATGAGCAGTTCTTC. The chain uses TRBV5-4 and TRBJ2-1; D may be TRBD2 (6 bases). V was trimmed by 7 bases and J by 4 bases, leaving 12 bases between them. There are 13 residues in the CDR3. Germline-derived CDR1 and CDR2 are SGHNT and YYREEE (reference sequence).

In its sample, this clone was seen a few times. V and J are TRBV7-6 and TRBJ1-1; TRBD1 might be the D (5 bases). The CDR3 spans 12 residues. Germline V gene lookup returns CDR1 SGHVS and CDR2 FNYEAQ. V was clipped by 4 bases and J by 8 bases, with 11 bases between them. This CDR3 is CASSSGGGEAFF. The CDR3 DNA is TGTGCCAGCAGCTCGGGTGGGGGGGAAGCTTTCTTT.

The V and J genes are TRBV9 and TRBJ1-4; TRBD1 agrees at 7 bases. Per the germline V gene, CDR1 is SGDLS and CDR2 is YYNGEE. Germline trimming cut 4 bases from V and 5 bases from J; bases unmatched to any gene: 8. This CDR3 has 15 amino acids. The CDR3 DNA is TGTGCCAGCAGCATTGGACAGGCCGAGAATGAAAAACTGTTTTTT. This sequence encodes CASSIGQAENEKLFF.

This chain links TRBV7-9 with TRBJ2-2; weak D call: TRBD2 (6 bases). The CDR3 is made up of 12 amino acids. Germline assignment: CDR1 SEHNR and CDR2 FQNEAQ (reference sequence). In DNA form, the CDR3 reads TGTTCCCGCCTAGGGGAGGCCGGGGAGCTGTTTTTT. As protein: CSRLGEAGELFF.

The V call is TRBV18, the J call TRBJ2-1; 7 bases map to TRBD2. CDR1 and CDR2 from the germline V gene are KGHSH and LQKENI. V shed 2 bases and J 2 bases; nucleotides not matched to a gene: 6. The CDR3 totals 16 residues. In DNA form, the CDR3 reads TGTGCCAGCTCACCATCGGCTAGCGGAACCTACAATGAGCAGTTCTTC. It translates to CASSPSASGTYNEQFF.

The V and J genes are TRBV7-9 and TRBJ2-5; 7 bases are shared with TRBD2. The CDR3 loop spans 18 amino acids. V lost 5 bases to trimming and J lost 4 bases; unmatched junction nucleotides: 19. Germline CDR1 is SEHNR and CDR2 is FQNEAQ (reference sequence). The CDR3 bases are TGTGCCAGCAGCCCCTCGGGCCCGATTCCGGGGGGAGGAGAGACCCAGTACTTC. This gives the protein CASSPSGPIPGGGETQYF.

The chain has TRBV2 and TRBJ2-7; TRBD1 matches 9 bases. Looked up from germline, CDR1 is SNHLY and CDR2 is FYNNEI. This CDR3 is built from 15 residues. V lost 5 bases and J lost 1; bases outside the gene matches: 6. The CDR3 sequence: CASSRGQGLSYEQYF. The CDR3, as DNA: TGTGCCAGCAGTAGGGGACAGGGACTTTCCTACGAGCAGTACTTC.

The chain combines TRBV15 with TRBJ2-1; TRBD1 matches 7 bases. CDR1 is LNHNV and CDR2 is YYDKDF in the germline V gene (reference sequence). V lost 5 bases and J lost 2; bases outside the gene matches: 6. This CDR3 is built from 15 residues. The CDR3 here is CATSFDREPYNEQFF. CDR3 nucleotide sequence: TGTGCCACCAGCTTCGACAGGGAACCCTACAATGAGCAGTTCTTC.

This sequence joins TRBV7-9 and TRBJ2-5, with 7 bases aligning to TRBD2. The CDR3 consists of 17 residues. The ends lost 4 bases at V and 1 base at J; junction bases unmatched: 12. Germline V lookup: CDR1 SEHNR, CDR2 FQNEAQ (reference sequence). The CDR3 here is CASSSTPTSEFQETQYF. Here the CDR3 DNA reads TGTGCCAGCAGCTCCACCCCCACTAGCGAATTCCAAGAGACCCAGTACTTC.

As for this clone: Other DNA sequences in this specimen translate into the identical CDR3. This chain connects TRBV27 to TRBJ2-3, with D maybe TRBD1 (5 bases). With 4 bases removed from V and 3 bases from J, the gap between germline ends came to 11 bases. Looked up from germline, CDR1 is MNHEY and CDR2 is SMNVEV (reference sequence). The CDR3 has 14 amino acids. DNA for the CDR3: TGTGCCAGCAGTTCAGGGTTCTCGACAGATACGCAGTATTTT. Translating it yields CASSSGFSTDTQYF.

The chain uses TRBV18 and TRBJ2-1, with 8 bases matching TRBD1. From germline, CDR1 is KGHSH and CDR2 LQKENI. The CDR3 consists of 17 residues. The V gene end was trimmed by 2 bases and the J gene end by 8 bases; junction bases not matched to a gene: 14. The CDR3 loop is CASSPDTLQGGLDEQFF. The CDR3 DNA sequence: TGTGCCAGCTCACCAGACACCTTACAGGGGGGCTTGGATGAGCAGTTCTTC.

In DNA, the CDR3 is TGTGCCAGCAGCTCGTCCCGGGACCCAGGGGGCATAGACGAGCAGTACTTC. Translation: CASSSSRDPGGIDEQYF. The chain combines TRBV27 with TRBJ2-7, with 8 bases fitting TRBD1. The CDR3 spans 17 residues. CDR1 MNHEY and CDR2 SMNVEV come from the germline V gene (reference sequence). V shed 6 bases and J 5 bases; nucleotides not matched to a gene: 18.

The chain joins TRBV5-1 to TRBJ2-7, with no clear D. The germline V gene encodes CDR1 SGHRS and CDR2 YFSETQ. V shed 2 bases and J shed 3 bases, with 15 bases lying between them. The CDR3 has 15 residues. CDR3 amino acids: CASSFLGPTIYEQYF. CDR3 bases: TGCGCCAGCAGCTTTCTAGGCCCAACCATCTACGAGCAGTACTTC.

The chain couples TRBV19 to TRBJ2-5; TRBD1 might be the D (5 bases). Germline lookup yields CDR1 LNHDA and CDR2 SQIVND (reference sequence). The CDR3 runs 12 residues. Trimming took off 3 bases at V and 4 bases at J, with 6 bases between the two ends. CDR3 sequence: CASSMGRETQYF. The CDR3 DNA is TGTGCCAGTAGTATGGGGCGAGAGACCCAGTACTTC. The variable domain in full, with the rest retrieved from reference TRBV19 and TRBJ2-5, is DGGITQSPKYLFRKEGQNVTLSCEQNLNHDAMYWYRQDPGQGLRLIYYSQIVNDFQKGDIAEGYSVSREKKESFPLTVTSAQKNPTAFYLCASSMGRETQYFGPGTRLLVL.